A selection of T cell receptor beta chains follows, all from one sample in a study of read filtering for tumor transcriptome and immune sequencing. TCRdb recomputed calls from the reads with MiXCR, one row per CDR3 protein. This table holds some 120,000 distinct CDR3 sequences, 10% to 15% found once. The sample consisted of a population of CD138-negative cells sorted from bone marrow. The source is a donor over 35 with multiple myeloma. The CDR3 runs from the conserved cysteine through the conserved F or W. D genes are given only for firm matches.

CDR3aa: CASSYERASGNQPQHF
d_gene: .
j_gene: TRBJ1-5
v_gene: TRBV6-2/TRBV6-3

CDR3aa: CASSSPGAPQETQYF
d_gene: .
j_gene: TRBJ2-5
v_gene: TRBV6-5

CDR3aa: CASSELKRGFTDTQYF
d_gene: TRBD2
j_gene: TRBJ2-3
v_gene: TRBV25-1

CDR3aa: CASSYYTGELFF
d_gene: .
j_gene: TRBJ2-2
v_gene: TRBV5-6

CDR3aa: CASSVGRIGEKLFF
d_gene: .
j_gene: TRBJ1-4
v_gene: TRBV6-1

CDR3aa: CASSLSWYPYNEQFF
d_gene: .
j_gene: TRBJ2-1
v_gene: TRBV12-3/TRBV12-4

CDR3aa: CSAFVPKGYGYTF
d_gene: .
j_gene: TRBJ1-2
v_gene: TRBV20-1

CDR3aa: CASSERGTDDQPQHF
d_gene: .
j_gene: TRBJ1-5
v_gene: TRBV2

CDR3aa: CASSQDPLRETQYF
d_gene: .
j_gene: TRBJ2-5
v_gene: TRBV3-1

CDR3aa: CASIAERGVTDTQYF
d_gene: TRBD2
j_gene: TRBJ2-3
v_gene: TRBV6-6

CDR3aa: CATSRDAPRAGGYTF
d_gene: .
j_gene: TRBJ1-2
v_gene: TRBV15

CDR3aa: CASSVDQDPQNEQFF
d_gene: .
j_gene: TRBJ2-1
v_gene: TRBV9

CDR3aa: CSVGGSGNTEAFF
d_gene: .
j_gene: TRBJ1-1
v_gene: TRBV29-1

CDR3aa: CASTLAGGQSGELFF
d_gene: TRBD2
j_gene: TRBJ2-2
v_gene: TRBV5-4

CDR3aa: CASSLGGREIETQYF
d_gene: TRBD2
j_gene: TRBJ2-5
v_gene: TRBV5-1

CDR3aa: CASCEGGVQETQYF
d_gene: TRBD2
j_gene: TRBJ2-5
v_gene: TRBV6-2/TRBV6-3

CDR3aa: CASSSGTGRGQPQHF
d_gene: TRBD1
j_gene: TRBJ1-5
v_gene: TRBV7-9

CDR3aa: CASSRTGERSYDQYF
d_gene: TRBD1
j_gene: TRBJ2-7
v_gene: TRBV3-1

CDR3aa: CASSFDPGANVLTF
d_gene: .
j_gene: TRBJ2-6
v_gene: TRBV27

CDR3aa: CATSESTENTEAFF
d_gene: .
j_gene: TRBJ1-1
v_gene: TRBV24-1

CDR3aa: CASSPDSTGELFF
d_gene: .
j_gene: TRBJ2-2
v_gene: TRBV7-6

CDR3aa: CSATPTGLAGYNEQFF
d_gene: TRBD2
j_gene: TRBJ2-1
v_gene: TRBV20-1

CDR3aa: CASSRGTAGNQPQHF
d_gene: TRBD1
j_gene: TRBJ1-5
v_gene: TRBV28

CDR3aa: CASSVEGVAGVVEQYF
d_gene: TRBD2
j_gene: TRBJ2-7
v_gene: TRBV9

CDR3aa: CASIYEQFF
d_gene: .
j_gene: TRBJ2-1
v_gene: TRBV6-2/TRBV6-3

CDR3aa: CASSLAAYTGELFF
d_gene: .
j_gene: TRBJ2-2
v_gene: TRBV11-1

CDR3aa: CASSRRDRNEQFF
d_gene: TRBD1
j_gene: TRBJ2-1
v_gene: TRBV4-1

CDR3aa: CASSLFGNEKLFF
d_gene: .
j_gene: TRBJ1-4
v_gene: TRBV7-2

CDR3aa: CAWRDSPDTQYF
d_gene: .
j_gene: TRBJ2-3
v_gene: TRBV30

CDR3aa: CASSPGAGGHTEAFF
d_gene: TRBD1
j_gene: TRBJ1-1
v_gene: TRBV5-1

CDR3aa: CASTLAGVLNEQFF
d_gene: TRBD2
j_gene: TRBJ2-1
v_gene: TRBV28

CDR3aa: CASSNDRGAFF
d_gene: TRBD1
j_gene: TRBJ1-1
v_gene: TRBV6-5

CDR3aa: CASSRSGRALETQYF
d_gene: TRBD2
j_gene: TRBJ2-5
v_gene: TRBV11-2

CDR3aa: CASSSDGTGFLEQYF
d_gene: TRBD1
j_gene: TRBJ2-7
v_gene: TRBV5-1

CDR3aa: CASRTMTGAGGELFF
d_gene: TRBD1
j_gene: TRBJ2-2
v_gene: TRBV28

CDR3aa: CASRLIGSSYEQYF
d_gene: .
j_gene: TRBJ2-7
v_gene: TRBV28

CDR3aa: CASSFSGSPPDTQYF
d_gene: TRBD2
j_gene: TRBJ2-3
v_gene: TRBV7-3

CDR3aa: CASSLVGGSQIGALHF
d_gene: .
j_gene: TRBJ1-6
v_gene: TRBV7-2

CDR3aa: CSEARPGTDTQYF
d_gene: .
j_gene: TRBJ2-3
v_gene: TRBV29-1

CDR3aa: CASSERIGSSYNEQFF
d_gene: .
j_gene: TRBJ2-1
v_gene: TRBV6-6

CDR3aa: CASSSGPGRRAYNEQFF
d_gene: .
j_gene: TRBJ2-1
v_gene: TRBV7-9

CDR3aa: CASSQEASGPGELFF
d_gene: .
j_gene: TRBJ2-2
v_gene: TRBV4-1

CDR3aa: CASSSETGGNQPQHF
d_gene: TRBD1
j_gene: TRBJ1-5
v_gene: TRBV12-3/TRBV12-4

CDR3aa: CSARVWRDGYEQYF
d_gene: .
j_gene: TRBJ2-7
v_gene: TRBV20-1

CDR3aa: CASSLDSSTDTQYF
d_gene: .
j_gene: TRBJ2-3
v_gene: TRBV5-1

CDR3aa: CASSLGAGGPVTQYF
d_gene: TRBD2
j_gene: TRBJ2-5
v_gene: TRBV7-9

CDR3aa: CSVVLGQGDSYEQYF
d_gene: TRBD1
j_gene: TRBJ2-7
v_gene: TRBV29-1

CDR3aa: CASSYGGRETQYF
d_gene: TRBD2
j_gene: TRBJ2-5
v_gene: TRBV28

CDR3aa: CASSLRQEYGYTF
d_gene: .
j_gene: TRBJ1-2
v_gene: TRBV5-1

CDR3aa: CASSQDSGREGTKNIQYF
d_gene: .
j_gene: TRBJ2-4
v_gene: TRBV14

CDR3aa: CASSLMGGTEDTQYF
d_gene: .
j_gene: TRBJ2-3
v_gene: TRBV28

CDR3aa: CASSLDSGESYEQYF
d_gene: TRBD2
j_gene: TRBJ2-7
v_gene: TRBV11-2

CDR3aa: CASTDRGNEQFF
d_gene: TRBD1
j_gene: TRBJ2-1
v_gene: TRBV12-3/TRBV12-4